This TCR beta chain is from a study of cytomegalovirus exposure and HLA in healthy donors (dated by TCRdb to 2017 to 2019). About the study as a whole: An earlier analysis of about 530 of the donors reported around 280 Gb of sequence data and 100 million to 120 million unique TCR beta sequences obtained from roughly 180 million T cells. Roughly 300 gigabases of sequencing data and approximately 93 million unique TCR sequences were included in an early release covering roughly 600 HLA-typed donors. The genetic ancestry cluster associated with self-reported Caucasian donors included around four fifths of the approximately 400 genotyped donors. The study aimed to test whether cataloging public T cell receptors could reveal signatures of past pathogen exposure. Using immunosequencing, the study profiled T cell repertoires from roughly 650 subjects and related those repertoires to cytomegalovirus serostatus. A separate validation cohort of 100 to 150 different subjects was used in addition to the approximately 640-subject first cohort. To predict cytomegalovirus infection status, the study combined high-throughput TCR immunosequencing, statistical association of individual TCRs with disease status, and machine learning. In a later analysis, previously published TCR beta repertoires from roughly 710 donors were re-analyzed and high-resolution HLA genotyping was added so that TCR occurrence patterns could be studied. In the later analysis, no new phenotypic data were used to find candidate immune exposures; instead, reliance was placed on TCR beta sequences and their occurrence across donors. In an earlier analysis of about 590 of the donors, high-throughput TCR beta sequencing was used to judge whether each TCR beta V gene segment behaved as functional or pseudogenic. Donor age, sex, ethnicity and CMV serostatus were compiled alongside the repertoire data. Genome-wide SNP genotypes for about three fifths of the roughly 670 donors were used in a later genetic analysis, which treated that subset as a discovery cohort. Every repertoire in the discovery cohort had been generated on one and the same sequencing platform. HLA typing covered class I and class II loci at four-digit resolution. Typing coverage varied by locus: roughly 629-640 donors for A, B, C, DRB1 and DQB1; more than 500 for DQA1; over 600 for DPA1; roughly 450 for DPB1. Roughly 5 DR-DQ haplotypes were handled as single units for association and clustering, since linkage in the cohort was strong. Among 300 to 500 genotyped donors of the cohort, an average of around 220,000 unique TCR beta nucleotide sequences was sequenced per donor, of which approximately 18% were non-productive.

What the study reported, not specific to this receptor: Because counts were too low, approximately 15 rarely observed V segments, including chromosome 9 orphons, were excluded from the earlier analysis of several hundred of the donors. In a later analysis, about 16,000 TCR beta sequences were associated with specific HLA alleles at a false discovery rate of 0.05. A further reported finding was that TCR beta sequences accurately predicted the HLA-A and HLA-B alleles for most subjects in the first cohort. In an earlier analysis of about 550 of the donors, most TCR beta V segments were observed in productive rearrangements about 87% or about 30% of the time, broadly matching IMGT annotations. A total of 150 to 200 TCR beta chains were listed by the study as associated with cytomegalovirus. Only TCR beta chains were sequenced in this cohort, and the absence of alpha or paired-chain data limited detectable features. A few of the identified cytomegalovirus-associated TCR beta chains were confirmed in vitro to be specific for cytomegalovirus antigens. When HLA alleles, especially DR and DQ, strongly co-occurred, attributing TCR associations to individual alleles was difficult. In a later genetic analysis, fewer N-insertions in productive TCRs were reported among donors in an Asian-associated ancestry cluster than the roughly 670-donor mean. In a later analysis, the rate of TCR association differed among HLA loci, with DRB1 alleles having the most associated TCRs and HLA-C alleles having the fewest. Because HLA typing was unavailable for some donors at each locus, only the typed subset was used in association tests. According to a later analysis, parvovirus B19, influenza, CMV and Epstein-Barr virus appeared linked to several top co-occurrence clusters. The authors suggested that the approach could potentially be extended to other disease states and immunological phenotypes. The sequencing pipeline was judged likely to have produced a cluster of highly shared sequence variants as a technical artifact. CMV serostatus was the only immune exposure information available for the cohort. The presence/absence analyses assumed that sequencing depth was roughly uniform across donors, and that assumption may not be true. Most TCR sequences were seen in very few donors, while some public TCRs were found in many individuals. Correlated functional status among segregating V segments might be attributable to linkage disequilibrium, but an unknown experimental factor could not be ruled out. Cytomegalovirus status was reported to be diagnosed by the classifier with high specificity and sensitivity in both the original and validation cohorts. Most CMV-associated TCR beta chains appeared to be HLA-restricted in a later analysis, and the HLA associations seemed to be driven largely by CMV exposure. Compared with equally common non-associated chains, HLA-associated TCR beta chains in a later analysis were more clonally expanded and had lower generation probabilities. V-gene and J-gene trimming of TCR beta chains was associated with a missense DCLRE1C variant in a later genetic analysis, and the association was replicated in an independent cohort.

In regard to this clone: Its antigen is unknown. No clone much larger than this one lies a single base away; base qualities are absent.

The cohort comprised around 690 healthy bone marrow donors. All cohort members were sampled while nominally healthy, although unrecorded immune exposures were likely present. The donor tested CMV seropositive, placing the donor among the 250 to 350 seropositive members of the cohort. Each donor provided a peripheral blood sample, and peripheral blood mononuclear cells were used for TCR beta sequencing. Genomic DNA extraction from the blood cell samples was performed with the Qiagen DNeasy Blood Extraction Kit. Library generation was performed with the immunoSEQ multiplex PCR assay. A mixture of 60 forward primers for TCR Vbeta segments and 13 reverse primers for TCR Jbeta segments was used in the multiplex PCR. A multiplex PCR assay on genomic DNA amplified the CDR3 region of rearranged TCR beta genes. The amplified TCR beta libraries were sequenced on the Illumina HiSeq System as 87-base-pair reads. On the study's bioinformatics: In a later analysis, tens of millions of unique TCR beta chains were counted across the approximately 640 repertoires, and approximately 11 million of these chains were shared by at least two donors. Raw reads were error-corrected and collapsed into unique sequences with a nearest-neighbor algorithm that merged closely related sequences to remove PCR and sequencing errors. V, D and J gene segments were assigned by aligning CDR3 sequences to IMGT reference sequences. Each retained sequence needed at least a six-nucleotide match to both a V gene segment and a J gene segment. A rearrangement was called productive if the CDR3 had no stop codons and remained in frame with V and J, and every other rearrangement was called non-productive. Following IMGT convention, CDR3 was defined as the stretch from the second conserved V-encoded cysteine to the conserved J-encoded phenylalanine. In an earlier analysis of roughly 580 of the donors, sequences lacking an unambiguous match to a single V gene segment were excluded. An earlier analysis of a few hundred of the donors classified V segments as functional when productive rearrangements were above 56.7% and as segregating when the standard deviation between donors was above 5%. To diagnose cytomegalovirus status from the catalog of TCR beta chain sequences, a statistical classification framework was built. In a later analysis, V and J genes were assigned by comparing TCR nucleotide sequences against IMGT/GENE-DB human TR gene sequences. In a later analysis, CDR3 sequences and most-parsimonious VDJ recombination scenarios were assigned using the TCRdist pipeline. In a later analysis, every TCR beta chain was defined by the combination of its CDR3 amino acid sequence and its V-gene family, and reads without a unique V-gene family were dropped. A later analysis removed 550 to 650 highly shared, low-generation-probability nucleotide sequences to deal with suspected cross-contamination and a sequencing artifact. A later analysis calculated a clonal expansion index for each public chain from normalized within-repertoire ranks of inferred template counts. In a later analysis, generation probabilities were computed using a VDJ recombination model fitted to out-of-frame rearrangements, and the results were checked against IGoR. In a later analysis, TCR-TCR, TCR-HLA and TCR-CMV co-occurrence was scored with hypergeometric tests, and a repertoire-size bias correction was applied to TCR pairs. In a later analysis, false discovery rates were estimated by permuting HLA or CMV assignments 20 times. In a later analysis, co-occurring TCRs were grouped using DBSCAN, with TCRdist sequence similarity added in when clustering inside HLA-allele-positive subsets. Repertoires with fewer than 30,000 or more than 120,000 public chains, plus five repertoires with anomalous nucleotide sharing, were excluded from co-occurrence clustering. TCRdb stores this immuneACCESS table with in-frame sequences only. Part of the clones is absent; in the studies checked, under half of the shortfall reflects unresolved V genes, and no reason is known for the rest. That table gives V, J and clone size, and the DNA gave D and trimming. In this sample the table shows 200,000 to 300,000 clones, around 76% of which occur a single time. The ten top clones hold 4.5% to 6% of the sample.

This receptor was identified in a woman in her thirties or forties in good health and CMV-seropositive. The sequenced sample was PBMCs.

The CDR3 sequence is CASSYGQGGMGATNYGYTF. The DNA sequence is as follows: TGCGCCAGCAGCTATGGACAGGGGGGGATGGGTGCAACTAACTATGGCTACACCTTC. The V and J segments used are TRBV5-1 and TRBJ1-2; 10 central nucleotides agree with TRBD1. Its CDR3 holds 19 amino acids, cysteine through phenylalanine. CDR3 DNA is the only sequence kept; it has 57 bases, read in frame from the first base. Per the germline V gene, SGHRS is the CDR1 and YFSETQ is the CDR2. Trimming leaves V shorter by 3 bases and J shorter by 0 bases, with the junction holding 14 bases beyond the gene matches.